This T cell receptor (beta chain) was observed in a study of cytomegalovirus exposure and HLA in healthy donors (TCRdb year 2017). Regarding the study in general: An earlier analysis of several hundred of the donors reported around 280 Gb of sequence data and 117 million unique TCR beta sequences obtained from roughly 170 million T cells. An early release covering roughly 640 HLA-typed donors comprised 300 to 350 gigabases of sequencing data and 85 million or so unique TCR sequences. The genetic ancestry cluster associated with self-reported Caucasian donors included 65% to 90% of the 300 to 400 genotyped donors. The study was designed to test whether signatures of past pathogen exposure could be identified by cataloging public T cell receptors. The study profiled the T cell repertoires of under 700 subjects by immunosequencing and related them to cytomegalovirus serostatus. In addition to the first cohort of around 670 subjects, a separate validation cohort of 120 different subjects was used. High-throughput TCR immunosequencing, statistical association of individual TCRs with disease status, and machine learning were combined to predict cytomegalovirus infection status. A later analysis re-examined previously published TCR beta repertoires from just over 650 donors and added high-resolution HLA genotyping to investigate patterns of TCR occurrence. In the later analysis, no new phenotypic data were used to find candidate immune exposures; instead, reliance was placed on TCR beta sequences and their occurrence across donors. An earlier analysis of 587 of the donors used high-throughput TCR beta sequencing to judge whether each TCR beta V gene segment behaved as functional or pseudogenic. Donor age, sex, ethnicity and CMV serostatus were compiled alongside the repertoire data. Genome-wide SNP genotypes for about 65% of the roughly 700 donors were used in a later genetic analysis, which treated that subset as a discovery cohort. All discovery cohort repertoires had been generated using a single sequencing platform. Class I and class II HLA loci were covered by the typing at four-digit resolution. Typing coverage varied by locus: roughly 620-640 donors for A, B, C, DRB1 and DQB1; roughly 520 for DQA1; 600 to 610 for DPA1; roughly 450 for DPB1. Four or five DR-DQ haplotypes were handled as single units for association and clustering because linkage in the cohort was strong. On average, 235,054 unique TCR beta nucleotide sequences were sequenced per donor among 398 genotyped donors of the cohort, with roughly 19% of those sequences being non-productive. Beyond this particular receptor, the publication reports: Because counts were too low, seventeen rarely observed V segments, including chromosome 9 orphons, were excluded from the earlier analysis of 587 of the donors. A further reported finding was that TCR beta sequences accurately predicted the HLA-A and HLA-B alleles for most subjects in the first cohort. According to a later analysis, most CMV-associated TCR beta chains appeared to be HLA-restricted, and the HLA associations seemed to be driven largely by CMV exposure. A later analysis reported that several top co-occurrence clusters appeared linked to parvovirus B19, influenza, CMV and Epstein-Barr virus. A later analysis associated 15,000 to 20,000 TCR beta sequences with specific HLA alleles at a false discovery rate of 0.05. Presence/absence analyses assumed roughly uniform sequencing depth across donors, an assumption that may not hold. Strong co-occurrence of HLA alleles, especially DR and DQ, made assigning TCR associations to individual alleles difficult. The authors suggested that the approach could potentially be generalized to other disease states and immunological phenotypes. A few of the identified cytomegalovirus-associated TCR beta chains were confirmed in vitro to be specific for cytomegalovirus antigens. The only immune exposure information available for the cohort was CMV serostatus. In a later analysis, the rate of TCR association differed among HLA loci, with DRB1 alleles having the most associated TCRs and HLA-C alleles having the fewest. In a later analysis, HLA-associated TCR beta chains showed more clonal expansion and lower generation probabilities than non-associated chains that were equally common. A later genetic analysis reported fewer N-insertions in productive TCRs among donors in an Asian-associated ancestry cluster than the roughly 670-donor mean. Some IMGT-functional V segments, including TRBV6-2 and TRBV6-3, could not be distinguished by the 87-base-pair reads and were therefore excluded. The sequencing pipeline was judged likely to have produced a cluster of highly shared sequence variants as a technical artifact. In the study, around 160 TCR beta chains were listed as associated with cytomegalovirus. Because HLA typing was missing for some donors at each locus, association tests included only the typed subset. The cohort was sequenced for TCR beta chains only, and without alpha or paired-chain data the features that could be detected were limited. The classifier was reported to diagnose cytomegalovirus status with high specificity and sensitivity in both the original cohort and the validation cohort. An earlier analysis of roughly 570 of the donors showed that most TCR beta V segments appeared in productive rearrangements either about 87% or about 30% of the time, which broadly matched IMGT annotations. Most TCR sequences were observed very rarely across donors, whereas some public TCRs were present in many individuals. Correlated functional status among segregating V segments might reflect linkage disequilibrium, but an unknown experimental factor could not be ruled out. An association between a missense DCLRE1C variant and V-gene and J-gene trimming of TCR beta chains was found in a later genetic analysis and replicated in an independent cohort.

Concerning this clone itself: Its binding antigen is unknown. No base-level quality is on record; no much larger clone is a single base apart.

From its cysteine to its phenylalanine, the CDR3 spans 18 amino acids. The retained sequence is limited to the CDR3, 54 bases, with the frame set at the first base. Here V drops 5 bases and J drops 4 bases, and the junction holds 8 bases not matched to any gene. In the germline V gene, CDR1 corresponds to ENHRY and CDR2 to SYGVKD. The cohort comprised several hundred healthy bone marrow donors. Cohort members were all nominally healthy when sampled, although unrecorded immune exposures were likely present. The donor tested CMV seropositive, placing the donor among the 289 seropositive members of the cohort. A peripheral blood sample was provided by each donor, and peripheral blood mononuclear cells were used for TCR beta sequencing. Genomic DNA extraction from the blood cell samples was performed with the Qiagen DNeasy Blood Extraction Kit. The library was prepared using the immunoSEQ multiplex PCR assay. The multiplex PCR relied on a mix of 60 forward primers for TCR Vbeta segments and 13 reverse primers for TCR Jbeta segments. Amplification of the CDR3 region of rearranged TCR beta genes was performed with a multiplex PCR assay on genomic DNA. The Illumina HiSeq System was used to sequence the amplified TCR beta libraries as 87-base-pair reads. The published analysis was carried out like this. Across the 670 or so repertoires, a later analysis counted 60 million to 90 million unique TCR beta chains, roughly 11 million of which were shared by at least two donors. Raw reads were error-corrected and collapsed into unique sequences with a nearest-neighbor algorithm that merged closely related sequences to remove PCR and sequencing errors. To assign V, D and J gene segments, CDR3 sequences were aligned to IMGT reference sequences. For a sequence to be retained, a match of at least six nucleotides was required to both a V gene segment and a J gene segment. Rearrangements were classified as productive when the CDR3 lacked stop codons and remained in frame with V and J, and all other rearrangements were classified as non-productive. Following IMGT convention, CDR3 was defined as the stretch from the second conserved V-encoded cysteine up to the conserved J-encoded phenylalanine. The earlier analysis of roughly 590 of the donors excluded any sequence lacking an unambiguous match to a single V gene segment. In an earlier analysis of 450 to 700 of the donors, V segments were called functional above 56.7% productive rearrangements and were called segregating when the between-donor standard deviation exceeded 5%. A statistical classification framework was built for diagnosing cytomegalovirus status from the catalog of TCR beta chain sequences. V and J gene assignment, in a later analysis, came from comparing TCR nucleotide sequences with IMGT/GENE-DB human TR gene sequences. Using the TCRdist pipeline, a later analysis assigned CDR3 sequences along with most-parsimonious VDJ recombination scenarios. In a later analysis, each TCR beta chain was defined by its CDR3 amino acid sequence together with its V-gene family, and reads lacking a unique V-gene family were excluded. To address suspected cross-contamination and a sequencing artifact, a later analysis removed over 500 highly shared, low-generation-probability nucleotide sequences. For each public chain, a later analysis derived a clonal expansion index from normalized ranks of inferred template counts within each repertoire. In a later analysis, generation probabilities were computed using a VDJ recombination model fitted to out-of-frame rearrangements, and the results were checked against IGoR. In a later analysis, hypergeometric tests were used to score TCR-TCR, TCR-HLA and TCR-CMV co-occurrence, with a repertoire-size bias correction applied to TCR pairs. False discovery rates were estimated in a later analysis by permuting HLA or CMV assignments 20 times. In a later analysis, co-occurring TCRs were grouped with DBSCAN, and TCRdist sequence similarity was added when clustering was performed within HLA-allele-positive subsets. Repertoires with fewer than 30,000 or more than 120,000 public chains were left out of co-occurrence clustering, as were a handful of repertoires with anomalous nucleotide sharing. Imported from immuneACCESS, the table was reduced by TCRdb to in-frame sequences with V and J called. These copies leave out some clones; in studies compared against another copy, an unresolved V gene accounts for under half, and the cause of the remainder is not known. V and J calls and clone size are given by that table; D and trimming were obtained from the DNA. A total of roughly 160,000 clones appear in this sample, 75% of them only once. Together, the top ten hold roughly 7.1% of the sample.

The rearrangement combines TRBV10-3 with TRBJ2-2; the junction holds 15 bases that match TRBD2. This TCR was recovered from a woman in her forties in good health and CMV-seropositive. Sequencing was performed on PBMCs. The DNA is TGTGCCATCAGTTCACCCGGGACTAGCGGGAGGAGCACCGGGGAGCTGTTTTTT. It translates to CAISSPGTSGRSTGELFF.